The T cell receptor (beta chain) described here comes from a study of T cells in Graves' hyperthyroidism and ophthalmopathy (dated by TCRdb to the late 2010s). Describing the broader study: Peripheral blood was collected at initial diagnosis, before any treatment. To identify distinguishing TCR V-J signatures, a discovery cohort of about 100 patients was used, comprising 40 to 45 with Graves' ophthalmopathy and approximately 58 with stable Graves' hyperthyroidism. Prospective prediction of ophthalmopathy was tested in an independent validation cohort consisting of fewer than 20 hyperthyroidism patients and approximately 16 patients who later progressed to ophthalmopathy. For training and testing, the 100 patients in the discovery cohort were randomly divided in a 7:3 ratio. Thyroid tissue and blood T-cell repertoires from several Graves' hyperthyroidism patients were also compared in the study. Once sampling was done, hyperthyroidism patients were given methimazole at a starting dose of 30 mg daily, whereas ophthalmopathy patients were given high-dose intravenous methylprednisolone. TCR Vbeta CDR3 sequencing of 130 to 150 peripheral blood samples (over 40 ophthalmopathy, 70 to 85 hyperthyroidism and about 17 progressor patients) is reported in the paper. General conclusions and limits of the study: Blood samples also contained most of the expanded thyroid clonotypes (frequency above 0.001), which suggests that blood repertoires may reflect thyroid immune responses. In validation, the model predicted progression to ophthalmopathy with approximately 71% sensitivity and 72% to 85% specificity, a median of about six months before onset. In cross-validation, a model built on a 13 V-J signature told ophthalmopathy apart from stable hyperthyroidism with just under 90% sensitivity and around 81% specificity, and in testing the same model reached 80%/75%. Sample size was not statistically predetermined, and investigators were not blinded to group allocation.

Graves' hyperthyroidism was defined as stable when no progression to ophthalmopathy occurred over 18 months of follow-up. Hyperthyroidism patients were aged 18 to 65 years and newly diagnosed, with disease duration of less than 2 months. The study excluded patients with uncontrolled infections, other autoimmune diseases, pregnancy or lactation. Clinical symptoms, serum thyroxine and TRAb, thyroid ultrasound, and orbital computed tomography formed the basis for the diagnoses. Ficoll-Paque density gradient centrifugation was used to isolate PBMCs from about 10 ml of fresh peripheral blood. Total RNA was extracted with Trizol reagent, and quality was checked on an Agilent 2100 Bioanalyzer. This clonotype has a count of ten or more. No antigen is known for it. Within one base of it there is no much larger clone, and no base qualities were kept. The TCR beta CDR3 regions were amplified from RNA transcripts. The TCR CDR3 was subjected to a first round of RT-PCR using the HTBI primer set and the Qiagen OneStep RT-PCR kit. Libraries were constructed in a second round of multiplex PCR, after which size selection and purification were performed. The libraries were sequenced on an Illumina HiSeq2000 using paired-end 100 bp reads. Per the source publication's procedure: SOAPnuke was used to process the raw data, with reads discarded if the reads contained adapters or uncalled bases, had a mean Phred below 15, or lacked an exact constant-primer or identifier match. COPE v1.2.5 was used to merge the high-quality paired reads, and each unique nucleotide sequence was defined as a clonotype. MiTCR v1.1 was used to align the clonotypes against IMGT TRBV, TRBD and TRBJ reference segments. Only V-J combinations with frequency above 0.0001, covering 99% to 99.2% of repertoires, were analysed. The TCS score was defined as F50 (clonal expansion) divided by E x V (chaos), with BLOSUM62-based TCRdist calculated between CDR3 peptides within each V-J. Welch's t-statistics and random forest reduced just over 500 V-J features to around 14, which were used in a naive Bayes classifier (R e1071). In TCRdb, the public reads were trimmed at Q25 with fastp and aligned with MiXCR, with productive beta chains retained. Rows are combined by CDR3 protein, so each entry shows the most common genes and DNA. The V and J calls, along with clone size, are taken from TCRdb and not from the paper's own processing. Counted in this sample were fewer than 550,000 distinct CDR3 sequences; 15% to 19% of them appeared once. 13% to 15% of the sample is taken by the ten largest.

The TCR originated in a young woman with Graves' hyperthyroidism. Sequencing was performed on blood.

CDR3 loop: CASSEAGQGANYGYTF. The nucleotide sequence is given as TGTGCCAGCAGTGAAGCTGGGCAGGGCGCTAACTATGGCTACACCTTC. The chain is assembled from TRBV2 and TRBJ1-2; perhaps TRBD1 is the D gene, with 5 bases matching. Sequences SNHLY (CDR1) and FYNNEI (CDR2) are obtained from the germline V gene. Trimming costs V 0 bases and J 0 bases, and their ends lie 11 bases apart. Its CDR3 holds 16 amino acids, cysteine through phenylalanine. Only the CDR3 region is kept as DNA, spanning 48 bases read in frame from base 1.